The T cell receptor beta chain described here comes from a study of blood T cell repertoires in COVID-19. Study as a whole: Acute and convalescent COVID-19 samples came from the United States, Italy and Spain. The analysed material was cDNA or gDNA that came from T cells, B-cell-depleted T cells, or PBMCs.

Trimming left V 4 bases short and J 2 bases short, with 12 bases between. The CDR3 is made up of 13 amino acids. Germline V gene sequence: CDR1 GTSNPN, CDR2 SVGIG (reference sequence). The assay was immunoSEQ multiplex PCR, and TCRdb's table has in-frame clones only and misses some. The sample has roughly 160,000 clones; more than 75% are singletons. A few counts support this clone. The V and J genes are TRBV30 and TRBJ2-7; weak D call: TRBD2 (6 bases). This receptor was taken from a man in his forties or fifties who had recovered from COVID-19. The sequencing sample was made of peripheral blood. CDR3 loop: CAWTGTEPYEQYF. CDR3 sequence (DNA): TGTGCCTGGACCGGGACTGAACCCTACGAGCAGTACTTC.